Listed below are T cell receptor beta chains from one sample, sequenced in a study of blood T cells in healthy people across ages. TCRdb reprocessed the 5' RACE reads via MiXCR and lists one record per CDR3 protein. The table shows 1,300,000 or so distinct CDR3 sequences, with approximately 59% occurring only once. The sequenced sample consisted of blood. The receptors shown here come from a man aged 18 to 29 in good health. The CDR3 runs from the conserved cysteine through the conserved F or W. The order of the fields is J gene, V gene, D gene, clone size, CDR3 DNA, CDR3 protein. A D gene is named only where the DNA matches it firmly. The listing skips clone size in some rows; elsewhere it reads once, few, many or a size class.

TRBJ2-3,TRBV27,TRBD2,NA,TGTGCCAGCAGCCGGTCTCTCATAGCGGGAGGGACAGATACGCAGTATTTT,CASSRSLIAGGTDTQYF
TRBJ2-7,TRBV20-1,NA,NA,TGCAGTGCGGAGGCCCCGACAGGATTCAGTTACGAGCAGTACTTC,CSAEAPTGFSYEQYF
TRBJ2-7,TRBV4-1,NA,NA,TGCGCCAGCAGCCACAGGAAAGTGGGCTACGAGCAGTACTTC,CASSHRKVGYEQYF
TRBJ1-4,TRBV6-1,NA,NA,TGTGCCAGCAGTGAAGCCTGGGGCGATGGTGAAAAACTGTTTTTT,CASSEAWGDGEKLFF
TRBJ2-5,TRBV4-2,TRBD2,NA,TGTGCCAGCAGCCAAGATTCCCAGACTAGCGGGGAGACCCAGTACTTC,CASSQDSQTSGETQYF
TRBJ2-1,TRBV29-1,TRBD1,few,TGCAGCGTCCCGGGACAGGGGCTCTACAATGAGCAGTTCTTC,CSVPGQGLYNEQFF
TRBJ2-5,TRBV29-1,TRBD2,NA,TGCAGCGTCGTAACACGGGCGGGACTAGCGGAGGTGAGGGGTTTGGAGACCCAGTACTTC,CSVVTRAGLAEVRGLETQYF
TRBJ1-2,TRBV20-1,NA,NA,TGCAGTGCGCTGACCCCCTATGGCTACACCTTC,CSALTPYGYTF
TRBJ2-3,TRBV21-1,NA,NA,TGTGCCAGCTTGCGTCCAGCGGGAGGGTCAGATACGCAGTATTTT,CASLRPAGGSDTQYF
TRBJ2-7,TRBV7-9,TRBD1,NA,TGTGCCAGCAGCCCCACGACAGGGCGCTCCTACGAGCAGTACTTC,CASSPTTGRSYEQYF
TRBJ2-7,TRBV12-3/TRBV12-4,NA,few,TGTGCCAGCAGTTATGGGGTCGGGGCTTACGAGCAGTACTTC,CASSYGVGAYEQYF
TRBJ2-1,TRBV7-9,NA,NA,TGTGCCAGCAGCTTAGCGGGGCAGGGGTGGGATGAGCAGTTCTTC,CASSLAGQGWDEQFF
TRBJ2-7,TRBV29-1,NA,NA,TGCAGCGTCACCCGCCAGGGCGGACTTTACGAGCAGTACTTC,CSVTRQGGLYEQYF
TRBJ2-7,TRBV20-1,NA,NA,TGCAGTGCTAGAGATTCTAATTCCTACGAGCAGTACTTC,CSARDSNSYEQYF
TRBJ2-7,TRBV12-3/TRBV12-4,NA,NA,TGTGCCAGCAGTTTAGACGACAGCAGGGTCGCCTACGAGCAGTACTTC,CASSLDDSRVAYEQYF
TRBJ2-7,TRBV11-1,TRBD2,NA,TGTGCCAGCAGCCCCAGGAGCGGGGGGCGGGATGAGCAGTACTTC,CASSPRSGGRDEQYF
TRBJ2-7,TRBV5-1,NA,once,TGCGCCAGCAGCCCCCAAAGAGCGGATACCAACGAGCAGAACTTC,CASSPQRADTNEQNF
TRBJ1-2,TRBV20-1,NA,few,TGCAGTGCTAGAGGCAGGGGATCGCGCTACACCTTC,CSARGRGSRYTF
TRBJ2-7,TRBV6-2/TRBV6-3,TRBD1,NA,TGTGCCAGCCGGGACAGGGCCCACTACGAGCAGTACTTC,CASRDRAHYEQYF
TRBJ2-7,TRBV7-8,TRBD2,NA,TGTGCCAGCAGCTGGCTACGCAGCGGGAGTTCGAGAGAGCAGTACTTC,CASSWLRSGSSREQYF
TRBJ2-5,TRBV4-2,NA,NA,TGTGCCAGCAGCCAAGAGACCGGGGTTCAAGAGACCCAGTACTTC,CASSQETGVQETQYF
TRBJ2-3,TRBV10-3,NA,few,TGTGCCATCAGTGAAAATGGAGATACGCAGTATTTT,CAISENGDTQYF
TRBJ2-6,TRBV10-2,NA,few,TGCGCCAGCGGATCGTCCTCTGGGGCCAACGTCCTGACTTTC,CASGSSSGANVLTF
TRBJ2-1,TRBV9,NA,NA,TGTGCCAGCAGCATGGACGGGGAGCGAGGGGAGCAGTTCTTC,CASSMDGERGEQFF
TRBJ2-3,TRBV24-1,TRBD1,NA,TGTGCCACCACCAGGGGGACGGCAGATACGCAGTATTTT,CATTRGTADTQYF
TRBJ2-7,TRBV7-2,NA,NA,TGTGCCAGTTCGGCACACGCCACCTACGAGCAGTACTTC,CASSAHATYEQYF
TRBJ2-3,TRBV4-3,NA,NA,TGCGCCAGCAGCCAAGATCGGTGGGGCCCAGATACGCAGTATTTT,CASSQDRWGPDTQYF
TRBJ1-5,TRBV5-6,NA,NA,TGTGCCAGCAGCTTGGCCGGGCGGGGAAGCAATCAGCCCCAGCATTTT,CASSLAGRGSNQPQHF
TRBJ2-2,TRBV5-5,TRBD1,NA,TGTGCCAGCCGGACAGGAGCGAACACCGGGGAGCTGTTTTTT,CASRTGANTGELFF
TRBJ2-2,TRBV24-1,NA,NA,TGTGCCACCGAGGACAGCTCGAACACCGGGGAGCTGTTTTTT,CATEDSSNTGELFF
TRBJ2-7,TRBV2,TRBD2,NA,TGTGCCAGCAGTCTTGGCGGGAGTTACTACGAGCAGTACTTC,CASSLGGSYYEQYF
TRBJ1-2,TRBV12-3/TRBV12-4,NA,few,TGTGCCAGCAGTTCCAGGGACTCCGGTGGCTACACCTTC,CASSSRDSGGYTF
TRBJ2-4,TRBV20-1,NA,NA,TGCAGTGCTAGAGGTCGCTTAAACATTCAGTACTTC,CSARGRLNIQYF
TRBJ2-1,TRBV7-7,NA,NA,TGTGCTAGCAGCTTAGAGCCAGGGGATTACAATGAGCAGTTCTTC,CASSLEPGDYNEQFF
TRBJ1-6,TRBV5-1,NA,NA,TGCGCCAGCAGCTTGGGGGAGTTCTATAATTCACCCCTCCACTTT,CASSLGEFYNSPLHF
TRBJ1-5,TRBV12-3/TRBV12-4,NA,once,TGTGCCAGCAGCCCCAAGGGAGGCCGCAATCAGCCCCAGCATTTT,CASSPKGGRNQPQHF
TRBJ2-3,TRBV20-1,NA,few,TGCAGTGCTCCCCGGGACGGCTCTAGCACAGATACGCAGTATTTT,CSAPRDGSSTDTQYF
TRBJ2-7,TRBV27,NA,few,TGTGCCAGCAGTTATGGGTTAGGAGGCTACGAGCAGTACTTC,CASSYGLGGYEQYF
TRBJ2-4,TRBV7-2,NA,NA,TGTGCCAGCAGCTTCCCAGGGAGGGGGCATTACTTC,CASSFPGRGHYF
TRBJ2-3,TRBV4-1,NA,few,TGCGCCAGCAGCCAAGACCCCACCGAACTAGATACGCAGTATTTT,CASSQDPTELDTQYF
TRBJ2-3,TRBV29-1,NA,NA,TGCAGCGTTGAAGATCCCAAGGATGGAACTAGCACAGATACGCAGTATTTT,CSVEDPKDGTSTDTQYF
TRBJ2-3,TRBV12-5,NA,NA,TGTGCTAGTGGTTTGCCGACTAACACAGATACGCAGTATTTT,CASGLPTNTDTQYF
TRBJ1-2,TRBV6-5,NA,NA,TGTGCCAGCAGTTACAGGGGGATCTATGGCCACACCTTC,CASSYRGIYGHTF
TRBJ2-5,TRBV29-1,NA,few,TGCACCGCCTTGGACTGGCAAGAGACCCAGTACTTC,CTALDWQETQYF
TRBJ1-5,TRBV6-1,NA,once,TGTGCCAGCAGTGAAGCCGGGGGACCATATCAGCCCCAGCATTTT,CASSEAGGPYQPQHF
TRBJ2-3,TRBV12-3/TRBV12-4,NA,NA,TGTGCCAGCAGTCGGACGGACATCACAGATACGCAGTATTTT,CASSRTDITDTQYF
TRBJ2-1,TRBV6-2/TRBV6-3,NA,NA,TGTGCCAGCAAAAACAAACCCAGGGGGGGAATATCCTACAATGAGCAGTTCTTC,CASKNKPRGGISYNEQFF
TRBJ2-5,TRBV12-3/TRBV12-4,NA,NA,TGTGCCAGCAGACCTGAGGGGCAGAACTGGGGGCGAGAGACCCAGTACTTC,CASRPEGQNWGRETQYF
TRBJ2-5,TRBV28,TRBD2,NA,TGTGCCAGCAGTTCCCTAGCGGGACGGGATAAAGAGACCCAGTACTTC,CASSSLAGRDKETQYF
TRBJ1-6,TRBV5-6,NA,NA,TGTGCCAGCAGCTTGGTACATGGGAATTCACCCCTCCACTTT,CASSLVHGNSPLHF
TRBJ2-7,TRBV19,TRBD2,NA,TGTGCCAGTAGTATACTTGCGGGAGGGCCCAACGAGCAGTACTTC,CASSILAGGPNEQYF
TRBJ2-1,TRBV27,NA,NA,TGTGCCAGCAGTTACTCCCCATACAATGAGCAGTTCTTC,CASSYSPYNEQFF
TRBJ2-3,TRBV7-6,NA,few,TGTGCCAGCAGCTCGACCCAGGGTCGTACGCAGTATTTT,CASSSTQGRTQYF
TRBJ1-1,TRBV5-6,NA,once,TGTGCCAGCAGCTTGGAGTGGGCAGCAACTGAAGCTTTCTTT,CASSLEWAATEAFF
TRBJ1-2,TRBV2,TRBD1,NA,TGTGCCAGATACAGGGGAGGCTATGGCTACACCTTC,CARYRGGYGYTF
TRBJ1-2,TRBV10-3,TRBD1,NA,TGTGCCATCAGTGAGGACAGGGCTGAAGTAGAAGGCTACACCTTC,CAISEDRAEVEGYTF
TRBJ2-5,TRBV29-1,TRBD1,few,TGCAGCATCCGACAGGGACACCAGGGGACCCAGTACTTC,CSIRQGHQGTQYF